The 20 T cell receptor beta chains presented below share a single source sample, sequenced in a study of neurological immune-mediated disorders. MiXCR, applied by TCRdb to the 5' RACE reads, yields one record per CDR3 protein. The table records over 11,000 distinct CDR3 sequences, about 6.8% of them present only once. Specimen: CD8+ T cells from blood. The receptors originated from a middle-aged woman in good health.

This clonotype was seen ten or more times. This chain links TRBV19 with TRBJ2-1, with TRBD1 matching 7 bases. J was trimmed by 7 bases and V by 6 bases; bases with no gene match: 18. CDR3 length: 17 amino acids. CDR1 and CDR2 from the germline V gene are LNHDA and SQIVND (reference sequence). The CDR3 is CASRVHGVLGRGNEQFF. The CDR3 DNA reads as TGTGCCAGTAGAGTCCACGGGGTACTGGGCAGGGGGAATGAGCAGTTCTTC.

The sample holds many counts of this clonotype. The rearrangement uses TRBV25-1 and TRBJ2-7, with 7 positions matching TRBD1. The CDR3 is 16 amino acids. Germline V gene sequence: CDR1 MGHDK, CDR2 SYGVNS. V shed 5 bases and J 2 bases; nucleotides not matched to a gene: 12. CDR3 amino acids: CASSQTQTGRAYEQYF. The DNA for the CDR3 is TGTGCCAGCAGTCAAACTCAGACAGGGCGCGCCTACGAGCAGTACTTC.

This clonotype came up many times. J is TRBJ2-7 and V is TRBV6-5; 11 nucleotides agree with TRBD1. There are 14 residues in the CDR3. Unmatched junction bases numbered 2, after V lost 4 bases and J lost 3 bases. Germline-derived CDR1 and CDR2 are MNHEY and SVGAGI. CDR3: CASSFGTGGYEQYF. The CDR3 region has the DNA TGTGCCAGCAGTTTCGGGACAGGGGGCTACGAGCAGTACTTC.

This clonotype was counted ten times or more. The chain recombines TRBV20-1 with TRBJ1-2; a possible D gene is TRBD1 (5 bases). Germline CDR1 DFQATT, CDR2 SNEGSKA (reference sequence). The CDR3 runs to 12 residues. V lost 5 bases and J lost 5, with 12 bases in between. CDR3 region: CSAADSIYGYTF. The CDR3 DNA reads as TGCAGTGCTGCCGACAGCATTTATGGCTACACCTTC.

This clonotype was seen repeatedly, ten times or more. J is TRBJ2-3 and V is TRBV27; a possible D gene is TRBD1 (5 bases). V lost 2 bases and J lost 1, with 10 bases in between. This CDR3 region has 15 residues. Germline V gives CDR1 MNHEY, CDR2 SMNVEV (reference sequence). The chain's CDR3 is CASSLRWGGTDTQYF. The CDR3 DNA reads TGTGCCAGCAGTTTAAGGTGGGGCGGCACAGATACGCAGTATTTT.

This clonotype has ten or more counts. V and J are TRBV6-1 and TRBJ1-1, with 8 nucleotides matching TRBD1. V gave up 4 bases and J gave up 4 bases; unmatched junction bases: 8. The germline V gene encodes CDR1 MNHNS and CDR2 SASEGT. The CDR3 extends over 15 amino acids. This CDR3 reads CASSAGGAWITEAFF. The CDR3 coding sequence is TGTGCCAGCAGTGCAGGGGGCGCTTGGATCACTGAAGCTTTCTTT.

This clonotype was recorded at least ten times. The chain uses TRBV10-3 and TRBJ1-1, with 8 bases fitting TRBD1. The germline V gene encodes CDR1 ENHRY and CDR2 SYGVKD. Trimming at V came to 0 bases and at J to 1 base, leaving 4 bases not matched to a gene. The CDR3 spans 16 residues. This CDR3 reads CAISESSQGANTEAFF. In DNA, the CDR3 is TGTGCCATCAGTGAGTCGAGTCAGGGGGCGAACACTGAAGCTTTCTTT.

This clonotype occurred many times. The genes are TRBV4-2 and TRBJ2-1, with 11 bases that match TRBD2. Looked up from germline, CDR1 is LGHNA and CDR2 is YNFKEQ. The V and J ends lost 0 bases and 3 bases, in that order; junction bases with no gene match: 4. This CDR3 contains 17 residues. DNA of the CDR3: TGTGCCAGCAGCCAAGATCAACTAGCGGGAGACTACAATGAGCAGTTCTTC. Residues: CASSQDQLAGDYNEQFF.

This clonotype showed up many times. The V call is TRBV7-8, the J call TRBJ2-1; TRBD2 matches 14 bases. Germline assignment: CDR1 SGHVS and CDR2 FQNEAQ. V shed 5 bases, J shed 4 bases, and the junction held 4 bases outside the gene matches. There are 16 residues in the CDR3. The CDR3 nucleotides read TGTGCCAGCAGCACGAGACTAGCGGGGGGGTACAATGAGCAGTTCTTC. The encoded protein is CASSTRLAGGYNEQFF.

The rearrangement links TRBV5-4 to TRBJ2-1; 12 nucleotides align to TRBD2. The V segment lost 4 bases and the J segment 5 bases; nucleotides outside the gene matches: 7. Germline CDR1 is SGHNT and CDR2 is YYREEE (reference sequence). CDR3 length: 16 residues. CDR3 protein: CASSPWTSGKNNEQFF. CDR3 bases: TGTGCCAGCAGCCCCTGGACTAGCGGGAAAAACAATGAGCAGTTCTTC.

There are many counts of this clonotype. The CDR3 spells CASSDLDRPYGYTF. The DNA of the CDR3 is TGTGCCAGCAGTGATCTGGACAGGCCCTATGGCTACACCTTC. The rearrangement links TRBV27 to TRBJ1-2; TRBD1 agrees at 7 bases. V lost 5 bases, J lost 4 bases, and 7 bases stayed unmatched. Germline CDR1 reads MNHEY; CDR2 reads SMNVEV (reference sequence). The CDR3 extends over 14 amino acids.

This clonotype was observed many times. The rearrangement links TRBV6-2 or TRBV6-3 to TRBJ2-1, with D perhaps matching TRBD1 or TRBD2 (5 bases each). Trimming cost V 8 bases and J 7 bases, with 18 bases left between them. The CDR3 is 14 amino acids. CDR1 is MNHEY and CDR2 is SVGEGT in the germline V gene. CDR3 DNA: TGTGCCAGCGAGGCCCCGGGACGGACAAATGAGCAGTTCTTC. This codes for CASEAPGRTNEQFF.

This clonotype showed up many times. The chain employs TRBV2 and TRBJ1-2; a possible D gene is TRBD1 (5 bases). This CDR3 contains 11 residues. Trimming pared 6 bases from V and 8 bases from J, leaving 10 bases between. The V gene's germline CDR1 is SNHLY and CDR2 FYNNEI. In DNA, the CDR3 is TGTGCCAGCAGGGGGGGGAGCGGCTACACCTTC. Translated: CASRGGSGYTF.

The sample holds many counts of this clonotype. The CDR3 DNA is TGCGCCAGCAGTGAAGCAGGGCCAGATACGCAGTATTTT. It translates to CASSEAGPDTQYF. This chain connects TRBV10-2 to TRBJ2-3; D might be TRBD1 (5 bases). The CDR3 extends over 13 amino acids. Germline CDR1 WSHSY, CDR2 SAAADI. Trimming removed 3 bases from V and 4 bases from J, with 8 bases in between.

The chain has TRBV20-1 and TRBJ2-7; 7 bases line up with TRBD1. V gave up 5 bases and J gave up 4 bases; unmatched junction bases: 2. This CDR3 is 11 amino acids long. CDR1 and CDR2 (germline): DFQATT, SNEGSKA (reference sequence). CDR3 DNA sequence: TGCAGTGCTCTACAGGGGTACGAGCAGTACTTC. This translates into CSALQGYEQYF.

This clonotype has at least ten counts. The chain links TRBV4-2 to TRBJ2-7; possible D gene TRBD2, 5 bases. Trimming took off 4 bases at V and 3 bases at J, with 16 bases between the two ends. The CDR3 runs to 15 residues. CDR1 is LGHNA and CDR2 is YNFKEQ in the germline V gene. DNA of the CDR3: TGTGCCAGCAGCCGGGATAGCGAGGGATTCTACGAGCAGTACTTC. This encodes CASSRDSEGFYEQYF.

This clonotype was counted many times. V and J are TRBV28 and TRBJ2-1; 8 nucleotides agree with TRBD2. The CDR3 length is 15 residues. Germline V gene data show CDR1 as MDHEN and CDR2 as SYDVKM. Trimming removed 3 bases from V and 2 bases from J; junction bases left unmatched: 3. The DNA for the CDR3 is TGTGCCAGCAGTTTGAGCGGGGGCCCCTACAATGAGCAGTTCTTC. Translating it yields CASSLSGGPYNEQFF.

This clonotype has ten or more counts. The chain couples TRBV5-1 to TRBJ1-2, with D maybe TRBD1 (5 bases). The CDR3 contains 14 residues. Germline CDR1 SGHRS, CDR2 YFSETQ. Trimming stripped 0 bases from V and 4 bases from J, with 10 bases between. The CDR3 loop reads CASSLGTGGYGYTF. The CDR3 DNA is TGCGCCAGCAGCTTGGGTACAGGCGGCTATGGCTACACCTTC.

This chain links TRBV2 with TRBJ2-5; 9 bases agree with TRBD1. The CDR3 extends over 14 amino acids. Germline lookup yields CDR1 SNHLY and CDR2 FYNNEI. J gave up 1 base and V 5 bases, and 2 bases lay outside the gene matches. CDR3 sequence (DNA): TGTGCCAGCAGTTCGGGACAGGGCCAAGAGACCCAGTACTTC. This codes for CASSSGQGQETQYF.

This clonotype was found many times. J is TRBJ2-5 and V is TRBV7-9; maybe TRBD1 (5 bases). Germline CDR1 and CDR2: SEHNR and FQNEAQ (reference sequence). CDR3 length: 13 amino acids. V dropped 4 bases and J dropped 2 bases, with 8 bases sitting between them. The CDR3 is CASSYQGQETQYF. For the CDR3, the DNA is TGTGCCAGCAGCTACCAGGGTCAAGAGACCCAGTACTTC.